These 10 T cell receptor beta chains share one sample of origin, sequenced in a study of CD8 T cells in ankylosing spondylitis. One entry per CDR3 protein, called by TCRdb with MiXCR from the 5' RACE reads. Among 150,000 to 200,000 distinct CDR3 sequences, 30% to 35% were seen once, and the ten largest hold 4.5% to 6%. Material for sequencing was synovial fluid, either unsorted or a sorted T cell fraction (not recorded which). These receptors all come from a male donor with ankylosing spondylitis.

The chain has TRBV3-1 and TRBJ2-1, with 12 nucleotides matching TRBD2. Germline CDR1 reads LGHDT; CDR2 reads YNNKEL (reference sequence). This CDR3 is 15 amino acids long. Trimming cost V 6 bases and J 9 bases; bases outside gene matches: 9. The CDR3 here is CASSQSTSGSSEQFF. In DNA, the CDR3 is TGTGCCAGCAGTCAATCGACTAGCGGGAGCAGTGAGCAGTTCTTC.

This clonotype came up many times. The genes are TRBV3-1 and TRBJ2-2; 9 nucleotides align to TRBD2. V lost 0 bases to trimming and J lost 5 bases; unmatched junction nucleotides: 4. The CDR3 runs to 16 residues. CDR1 is LGHDT and CDR2 is YNNKEL in the germline V gene (reference sequence). CDR3 nucleotides: TGTGCCAGCAGCCAAGAAGCGGGGGGCCGTACCGGGGAGCTGTTTTTT. This codes for CASSQEAGGRTGELFF.

The chain has TRBV6-1 and TRBJ2-7; 9 positions agree with TRBD2. V was clipped by 3 bases and J by 4 bases; unmatched bases: 7. Germline CDR1 MNHNS, CDR2 SASEGT. The CDR3 contains 15 residues. As DNA, the CDR3 is TGTGCCAGCAGTGATTTGGCTAGCGGGGTTTACGAGCAGTACTTC. Its protein product is CASSDLASGVYEQYF.

This clonotype was counted at least ten times. The V gene is TRBV7-9, the J gene TRBJ2-5; 9 bases agree with TRBD2. V gave up 4 bases and J gave up 1 base; unmatched junction bases: 4. Germline CDR1 is SEHNR and CDR2 is FQNEAQ (reference sequence). The CDR3 spans 15 residues. DNA for the CDR3: TGTGCCAGCAGCTCGCGGGGACTAGCCCAAGAGACCCAGTACTTC. It codes for CASSSRGLAQETQYF.

V gene TRBV20-1 combines with J gene TRBJ2-1; TRBD2 matches 11 bases. This CDR3 contains 16 residues. The J segment lost 5 bases and the V segment lost 2 bases, leaving 8 bases of the junction unmatched. Germline CDR1 is DFQATT and CDR2 is SNEGSKA (reference sequence). The CDR3 DNA reads as TGCAGTGCTAGACCCGGACTAGCGGGTTTTGACAATGAGCAGTTCTTC. Its protein is CSARPGLAGFDNEQFF.

The sample holds one count of this clonotype. The chain is built from TRBV30 and TRBJ1-2, with a possible D match to TRBD1 (5 bases). Germline V gene lookup returns CDR1 GTSNPN and CDR2 SVGIG (reference sequence). V gave up 4 bases and J gave up 0 bases, with 15 bases separating them. The length of the CDR3 is 15 residues. The CDR3 region has the DNA TGTGCCTGGACCGAGGGGACGTCAGCTAACTATGGCTACACCTTC. As protein: CAWTEGTSANYGYTF. Based on the CDR3 plus reference TRBV30 and TRBJ1-2, the full variable domain is SQTIHQWPATLVQPVGSPLSLECTVEGTSNPNLYWYRQAAGRGLQLLFYSVGIGQISSEVPQNLSASRPQDRQFILSSKKLLLSDSGFYLCAWTEGTSANYGYTFGSGTRLTVV.

J is TRBJ2-2 and V is TRBV27; TRBD2 aligns across 10 bases. The germline V gene has CDR1 MNHEY and CDR2 SMNVEV (reference sequence). Trimming took 8 bases from V and 5 from J; bases not matched to a gene: 14. This CDR3 comprises 17 residues. The CDR3 reads CASFGALGLAVTGELFF. CDR3 sequence (DNA): TGTGCCAGCTTTGGGGCTCTTGGACTAGCGGTGACCGGGGAGCTGTTTTTT.

This clonotype has a handful of counts. The CDR3: CASSFRAGGADTQYF. In DNA form, the CDR3 reads TGTGCCAGCAGTTTCCGGGCAGGGGGCGCAGATACGCAGTATTTT. The chain has TRBV12-3 or TRBV12-4 and TRBJ2-3; 8 bases fit TRBD1. CDR3 length: 15 residues. Trimming at V came to 3 bases and at J to 4 bases, leaving 6 bases not matched to a gene.

The chain joins TRBV16 to TRBJ1-1; D unresolved. Trimming pared 5 bases from V and 0 bases from J, leaving 16 bases between. CDR3 length equals 16 residues. Germline V gene data show CDR1 as KGHSY and CDR2 as FQNENV. The CDR3 bases are TGTGCCAGCAGCGCTACTATGGCGAAAGTGAACACTGAAGCTTTCTTT. Amino acids: CASSATMAKVNTEAFF.

This clonotype was observed a few times. The chain combines TRBV20-1 with TRBJ1-6; 9 nucleotides align to TRBD1. Germline V gene sequence: CDR1 DFQATT, CDR2 SNEGSKA (reference sequence). This CDR3 spans 14 amino acids. V was pared by 3 bases and J by 10 bases, with 7 bases of the junction left unmatched. CDR3 bases: TGCAGTGCTAGCAAGGGACAGGGACCCTCACCCCTCCACTTT. Its translation: CSASKGQGPSPLHF.